The table lists the clone carrying this TCR beta chain with a few counts. Under the authors' procedure: Estimation of nucleated cell counts was performed using reference gene primer amplification. Here immunoSEQ multiplex PCR was the method, and the copy in TCRdb shows in-frame clones only, minus some. V and J calls and clone size come straight from that table; D and trimming were deduced from the DNA. This sample yields over 100,000 clones, of which around 86% are seen a single time; 2% to 2.5% belongs to the top ten. This sample is drawn from a study of blood T cell repertoires in COVID-19. Overall study: COVID-19 samples from acute and convalescent phases originated in the United States, Italy and Spain. T cells, B-cell-depleted T cells, or PBMCs supplied cDNA or gDNA.

Germline V gives CDR1 LGHNT, CDR2 FRNRAP. This CDR3 has 16 residues. V was shortened by 4 bases and J by 7 bases, with 23 bases between the two germline ends. The sequence was collected from a man aged 50 to 59 with active COVID-19. The chain has TRBV12-5 and TRBJ2-7, with a tentative D call TRBD2 (7 bases). Sequenced sample: peripheral blood. CDR3 bases: TGTGCTAGTGGTTGGGGCGCACGGGGGGCTTTCGAAGAGCAGTACTTC. Translating gives CASGWGARGAFEEQYF.